This TCR beta chain originates from a study of blood T cell repertoires in COVID-19. CDR3 length: 14 residues. Germline V lookup: CDR1 SNHLY, CDR2 FYNNEI. Trimming cost V 5 bases and J 2 bases, with 12 bases left between them. The age range of participants was about 18 to 95 years, with residence in some 25 US areas. Each participant's cohort was designated according to participant-reported clinical history. Two negative PCRs, clearance, or symptom resolution were required of recovered Cohort 3 donors. As handled by the study authors: The authors estimated nucleated cell counts from reference gene primer amplification. The table came from immunoSEQ multiplex PCR; TCRdb's copy has only in-frame clones and leaves some out. That table supplies the V and J calls and clone size; D and trimming were determined from the DNA. The sample holds 170,000 or so clones, approximately 85% seen once.

The TCR was taken from a young woman who had recovered from COVID-19. The sequenced material came from PBMCs or T cells enriched from blood (not recorded which). The chain recombines TRBV2 with TRBJ1-2, with D tentatively TRBD1 (6 bases). CDR3 DNA: TGTGCCAGCAGTCAGGGGAGGGAAAACTATGGCTACACCTTC. Protein: CASSQGRENYGYTF.